This TCR beta chain stems from a study of T cell repertoires in cytomegalovirus infection. This clonotype was counted only a few times. The antigen is unknown. Germline-derived CDR1 and CDR2 are LNHDA and SQIVND (reference sequence). V gave up 5 bases and J gave up 1 base, with 11 bases separating them. There are 14 residues in the CDR3. TCRdb processed the reads anew with MiXCR; each CDR3 protein has one entry. This sample has approximately 270,000 distinct CDR3 sequences, with approximately 22% found just once. Source: cultured PBMCs, taken from culture after CMV antigen stimulation. J is TRBJ1-1 and V is TRBV19, with D perhaps TRBD1 (5 bases). This clonotype was sampled from a human donor in good health (CMV status not recorded). Some clones in this sample may be carry-over from other donors' samples. The CDR3 here is CASSGGRQNTEAFF. The CDR3 DNA reads as TGTGCCAGTAGTGGGGGACGCCAGAACACTGAAGCTTTCTTT.